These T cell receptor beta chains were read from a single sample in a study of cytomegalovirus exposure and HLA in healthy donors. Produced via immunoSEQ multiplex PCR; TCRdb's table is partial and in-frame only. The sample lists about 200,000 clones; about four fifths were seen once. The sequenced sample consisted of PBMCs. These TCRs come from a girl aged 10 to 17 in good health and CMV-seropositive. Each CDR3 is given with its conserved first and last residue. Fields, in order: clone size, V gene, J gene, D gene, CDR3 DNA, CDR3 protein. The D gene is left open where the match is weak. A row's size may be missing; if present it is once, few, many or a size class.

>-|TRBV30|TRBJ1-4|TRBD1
TGTGCCTGGAGTCTGGCAGGGGGATTATTAGGCATAGAAAAACTGTTTTTT
CAWSLAGGLLGIEKLFF
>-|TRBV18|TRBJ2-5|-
TGTGCCAGCTCACCACCCTATGAGGAAGGGGGAGAGACCCAGTACTTC
CASSPPYEEGGETQYF
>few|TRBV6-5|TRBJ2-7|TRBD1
TGTGCCAGCACCGGGGGACAGGGTGGCGAGCAGTACTTC
CASTGGQGGEQYF
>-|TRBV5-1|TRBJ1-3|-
TGCGCCAGCAGCTTGGCCCCGGGGGTGGCTGGAAACACCATATATTTT
CASSLAPGVAGNTIYF
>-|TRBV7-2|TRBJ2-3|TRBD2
TGTGCCAGCAGTCCTGCGTCAGCGGGGTCGTTTGATACGCAGTATTTT
CASSPASAGSFDTQYF
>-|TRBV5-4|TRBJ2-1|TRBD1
TGTGCCAGCAGTCATGCAGGGACAGCCTCCTACAATGAGCAGTTCTTC
CASSHAGTASYNEQFF
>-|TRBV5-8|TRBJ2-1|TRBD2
TGTGCCAGCAGCTTGGTGGCGGGGGGAACCTACAATGAGCAGTTCTTC
CASSLVAGGTYNEQFF
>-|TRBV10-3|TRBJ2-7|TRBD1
TGTGCCATCAGTGGGGACAGGGGAGGCGAGCAGTACTTC
CAISGDRGGEQYF
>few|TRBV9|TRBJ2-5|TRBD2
TGTGCCAGCAGCGTAGGACTAGCGGGGAAGGGGGAGACCCAGTACTTC
CASSVGLAGKGETQYF
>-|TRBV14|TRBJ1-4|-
TGTGCCAGCAGCCAAGGCAGGAGGGGTGAAAAACTGTTTTTT
CASSQGRRGEKLFF
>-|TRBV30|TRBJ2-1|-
TGTGCCTGGAGTTACGTCGGGAATGAGCAGTTCTTC
CAWSYVGNEQFF
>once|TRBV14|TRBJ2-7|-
TGTGCCAGCAGCCAAGATGGGAGAGGCGAGCAGTACTTC
CASSQDGRGEQYF
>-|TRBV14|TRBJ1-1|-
TGTGCCAGCAGCCAACTCGGGGCGGAGGGCCTGTGGGCTTTCTTT
CASSQLGAEGLWAFF
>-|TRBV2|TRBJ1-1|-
TGTGCCAGCAGTGATACCAGCCGACTCTTAAACACTGAAGCTTTCTTT
CASSDTSRLLNTEAFF